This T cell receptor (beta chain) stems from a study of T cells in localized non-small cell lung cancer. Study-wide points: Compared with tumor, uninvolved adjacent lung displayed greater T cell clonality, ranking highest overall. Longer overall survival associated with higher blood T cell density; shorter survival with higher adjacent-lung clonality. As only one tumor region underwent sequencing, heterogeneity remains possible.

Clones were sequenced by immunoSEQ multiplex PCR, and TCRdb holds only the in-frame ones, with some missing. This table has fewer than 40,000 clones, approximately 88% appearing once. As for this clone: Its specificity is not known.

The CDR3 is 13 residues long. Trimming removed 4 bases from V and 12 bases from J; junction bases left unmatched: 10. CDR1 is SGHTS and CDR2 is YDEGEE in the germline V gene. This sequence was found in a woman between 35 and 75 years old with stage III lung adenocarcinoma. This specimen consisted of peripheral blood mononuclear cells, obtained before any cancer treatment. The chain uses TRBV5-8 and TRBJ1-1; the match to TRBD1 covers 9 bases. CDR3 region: CASSAAGTGSTFF. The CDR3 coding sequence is TGTGCCAGCAGCGCCGCCGGGACAGGGTCAACTTTCTTT.